This TCR beta chain originates from a study of blood T cell repertoires in COVID-19. Study in general: Samples came from the United States, Italy and Spain, spanning acute and convalescent COVID-19. PBMCs, B-cell-depleted T cells, or T cells provided the cDNA or gDNA that made up the material.

Original handling: Amplification of reference gene primers provided the estimated nucleated cell counts. Assay used: immunoSEQ multiplex PCR; TCRdb lists only in-frame clones, some missing. That table gives V, J and clone size, and the DNA gave D and trimming. The sample shows 65,000 to 70,000 clones, roughly three quarters of them seen only once. This receptor was obtained from a woman aged 55-75 years with acute or convalescent COVID-19. Sequencing was done on a sample of peripheral blood.

This CDR3 is CASRGFGLAVNNEQFF. The CDR3 region has the DNA TGTGCCAGCAGAGGTTTCGGTCTAGCGGTTAACAATGAGCAGTTCTTC. The rearrangement joins TRBV27 to TRBJ2-1, with TRBD2 identical over 7 bases. The trim removed 6 bases at V and 5 bases at J, leaving 13 bases unmatched. CDR1 and CDR2 (germline): MNHEY, SMNVEV (reference sequence). The CDR3 is made up of 16 amino acids.